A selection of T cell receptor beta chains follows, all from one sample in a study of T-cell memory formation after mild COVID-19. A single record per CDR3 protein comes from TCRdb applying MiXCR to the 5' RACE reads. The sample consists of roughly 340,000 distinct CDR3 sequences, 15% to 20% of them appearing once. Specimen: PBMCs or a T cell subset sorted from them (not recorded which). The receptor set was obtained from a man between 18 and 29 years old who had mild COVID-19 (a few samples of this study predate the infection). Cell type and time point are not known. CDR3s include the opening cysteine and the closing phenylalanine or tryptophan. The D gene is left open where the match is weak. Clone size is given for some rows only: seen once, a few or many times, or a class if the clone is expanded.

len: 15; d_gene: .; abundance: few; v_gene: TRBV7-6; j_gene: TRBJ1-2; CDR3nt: TGTGCCAGCAGTTACACACTAGGGACCGCCTATGGCTACACCTTC; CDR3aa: CASSYTLGTAYGYTF
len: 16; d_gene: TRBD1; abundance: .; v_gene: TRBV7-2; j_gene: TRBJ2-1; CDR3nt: TGTGCCAGCAGCTACGGGGGTGGACAGGGCGGGAATGAGCAGTTCTTC; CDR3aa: CASSYGGGQGGNEQFF
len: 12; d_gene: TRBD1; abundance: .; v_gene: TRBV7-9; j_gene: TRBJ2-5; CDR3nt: TGTGCCAGCAGCGGACAGGGAGAGACCCAGTACTTC; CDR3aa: CASSGQGETQYF
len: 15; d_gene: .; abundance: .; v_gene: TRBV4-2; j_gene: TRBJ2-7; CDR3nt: TGTGCCAGCAGCCAAGACGGGGACGCCTTTGGGGAGCAGTACTTC; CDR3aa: CASSQDGDAFGEQYF
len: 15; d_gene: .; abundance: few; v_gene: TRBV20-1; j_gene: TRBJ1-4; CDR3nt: TGCAGTGCTAGAGACTCAGACCATATTGACGAAAAACTGTTTTTT; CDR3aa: CSARDSDHIDEKLFF
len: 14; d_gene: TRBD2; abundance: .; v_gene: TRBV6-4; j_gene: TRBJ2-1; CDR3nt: TGTGCCAGCAAGACTAGCGGGGTTTCGCGTGAGCAGTTCTTC; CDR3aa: CASKTSGVSREQFF
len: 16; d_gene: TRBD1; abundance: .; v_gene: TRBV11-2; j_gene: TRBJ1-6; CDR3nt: TGTGCCAGCAGGCTAGGAAAGGGGGCGAATAATTCACCCCTCCACTTT; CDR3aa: CASRLGKGANNSPLHF
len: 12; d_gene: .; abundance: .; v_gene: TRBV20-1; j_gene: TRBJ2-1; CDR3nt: TGCAGTGCTAGAACTTGGGGTATTGAGCAGTTCTTC; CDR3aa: CSARTWGIEQFF
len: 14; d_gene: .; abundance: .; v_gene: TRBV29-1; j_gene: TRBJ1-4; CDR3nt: TGCAGCGTCTTGACAGACCCAACTAATGAAAAACTGTTTTTT; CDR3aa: CSVLTDPTNEKLFF
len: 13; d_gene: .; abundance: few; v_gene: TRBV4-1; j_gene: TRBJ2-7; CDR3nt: TGCGCCAGCAGCCACCCCGGGGTCTTGGAGCAGTACTTC; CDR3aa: CASSHPGVLEQYF